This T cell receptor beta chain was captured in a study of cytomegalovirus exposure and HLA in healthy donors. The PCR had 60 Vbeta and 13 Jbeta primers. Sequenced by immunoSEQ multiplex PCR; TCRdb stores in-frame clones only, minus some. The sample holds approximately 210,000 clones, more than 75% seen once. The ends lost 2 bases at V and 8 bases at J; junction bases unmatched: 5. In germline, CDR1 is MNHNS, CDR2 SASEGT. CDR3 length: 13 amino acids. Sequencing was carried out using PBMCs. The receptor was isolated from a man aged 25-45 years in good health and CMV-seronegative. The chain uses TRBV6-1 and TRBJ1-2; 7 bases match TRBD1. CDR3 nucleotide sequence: TGTGCCAGCAGTGAACACAGGGGAAAGGGCTACACCTTC. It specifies CASSEHRGKGYTF.